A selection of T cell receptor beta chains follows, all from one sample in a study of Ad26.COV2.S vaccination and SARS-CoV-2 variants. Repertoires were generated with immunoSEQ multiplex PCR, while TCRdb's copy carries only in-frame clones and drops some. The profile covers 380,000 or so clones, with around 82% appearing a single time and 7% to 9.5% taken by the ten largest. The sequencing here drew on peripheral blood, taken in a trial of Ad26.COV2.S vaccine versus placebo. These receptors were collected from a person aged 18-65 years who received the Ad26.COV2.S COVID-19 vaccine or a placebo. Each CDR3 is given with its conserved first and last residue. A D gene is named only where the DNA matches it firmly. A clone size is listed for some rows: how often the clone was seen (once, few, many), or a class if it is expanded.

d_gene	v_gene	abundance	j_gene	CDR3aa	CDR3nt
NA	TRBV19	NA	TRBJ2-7	CASSQTRGPTPYEQYF	TGTGCCAGTAGTCAGACCCGGGGCCCCACCCCATACGAGCAGTACTTC
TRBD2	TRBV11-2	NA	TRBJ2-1	CASSPARGGIDEQFF	TGTGCCAGCAGCCCCGCGCGCGGGGGAATCGATGAGCAGTTCTTC
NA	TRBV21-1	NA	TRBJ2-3	CASSFNRISSTDTQYF	TGTGCCAGCAGCTTCAACAGAATCTCTAGCACAGATACGCAGTATTTT
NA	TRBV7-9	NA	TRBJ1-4	CASSLPRSPTNEKLFF	TGTGCCAGCAGCCTCCCCAGGTCCCCAACTAATGAAAAACTGTTTTTT
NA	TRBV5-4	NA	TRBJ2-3	CASSLVGAQSDTQYF	TGTGCCAGCAGCTTGGTGGGGGCGCAATCAGATACGCAGTATTTT
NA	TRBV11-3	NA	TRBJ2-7	CASGSATGASPWEQYF	TGTGCCAGCGGCAGCGCCACGGGGGCTAGCCCCTGGGAGCAGTACTTC
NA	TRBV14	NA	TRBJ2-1	CASSQGGRGREQFF	TGTGCCAGCAGCCAAGGGGGACGGGGCCGCGAGCAGTTCTTC
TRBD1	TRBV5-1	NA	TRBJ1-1	CASSLEQGLTEAFF	TGCGCCAGCAGCTTGGAACAGGGGTTAACTGAAGCTTTCTTT
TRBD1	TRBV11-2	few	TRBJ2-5	CASSLVGQGETQYF	TGTGCCAGCAGCTTAGTTGGACAGGGGGAGACCCAGTACTTC
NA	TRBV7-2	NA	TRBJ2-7	CASSLYDSYEQYF	TGTGCCAGCAGCTTATACGACAGCTACGAGCAGTACTTC
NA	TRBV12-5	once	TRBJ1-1	CASGRDVAEAFF	TGTGCTAGTGGAAGGGACGTTGCTGAAGCTTTCTTT
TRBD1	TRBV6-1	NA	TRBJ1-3	CASRTGTGNTIYF	TGTGCCAGCAGGACAGGGACTGGAAACACCATATATTTT
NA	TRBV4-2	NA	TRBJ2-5	CASSQPKPRMETQYF	TGTGCCAGCAGCCAACCCAAGCCCCGGATGGAGACCCAGTACTTC
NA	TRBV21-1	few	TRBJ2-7	CANTPGTTTYYEQYF	TGTGCCAATACGCCGGGGACTACCACTTATTACGAGCAGTACTTC
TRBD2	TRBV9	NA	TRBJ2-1	CASSARLAGDRDEQFF	TGTGCCAGCAGCGCCAGACTAGCGGGAGATCGCGATGAGCAGTTCTTC
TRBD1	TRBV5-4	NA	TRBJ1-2	CASSLRGAGGGLYGYTF	TGTGCCAGCAGCCTCCGTGGGGCAGGGGGCGGATTGTATGGCTACACCTTC
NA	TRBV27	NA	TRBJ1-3	CASSGGQSGNTIYF	TGTGCCAGCTCTGGGGGCCAATCTGGAAACACCATATATTTT
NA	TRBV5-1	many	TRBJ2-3	CASSPLGNKGDTQYF	TGCGCCAGCAGCCCCCTCGGTAACAAGGGAGATACGCAGTATTTT
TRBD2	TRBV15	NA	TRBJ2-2	CATSRGILAGSRELFF	TGTGCCACCAGCAGAGGGATCCTAGCGGGGTCCAGGGAGCTGTTTTTT
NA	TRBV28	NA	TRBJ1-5	CASSRIGDEVTSNQPQHF	TGTGCCAGCAGTAGGATAGGGGATGAGGTAACAAGCAATCAGCCCCAGCATTTT
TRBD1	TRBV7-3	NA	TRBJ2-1	CASSFQGARVSNEQFF	TGTGCCAGCAGCTTCCAGGGGGCCAGGGTAAGCAATGAGCAGTTCTTC
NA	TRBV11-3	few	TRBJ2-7	CASSSFRWELEEQYF	TGTGCCAGCAGCTCATTCCGGTGGGAACTGGAGGAGCAGTACTTC
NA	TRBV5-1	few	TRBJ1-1	CASSLFPGNTEAFF	TGCGCCAGCAGCTTGTTTCCGGGGAACACTGAAGCTTTCTTT
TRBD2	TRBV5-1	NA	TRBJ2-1	CASSLTSGGAYNEQFF	TGCGCCAGCAGCTTAACTAGCGGGGGGGCCTACAATGAGCAGTTCTTC
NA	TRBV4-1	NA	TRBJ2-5	CASSQPGRRNQETQYF	TGCGCCAGCAGCCAACCTGGGCGAAGGAATCAAGAGACCCAGTACTTC
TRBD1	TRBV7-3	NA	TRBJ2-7	CASSETGMGDEQYF	TGTGCCAGCAGCGAGACAGGGATGGGGGACGAGCAGTACTTC
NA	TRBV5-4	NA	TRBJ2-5	CASSTGGYQETQYF	TGTGCCAGCAGCACCGGGGGTTACCAAGAGACCCAGTACTTC
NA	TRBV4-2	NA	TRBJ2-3	CASRPRLRRITPDTQYF	TGTGCCAGCAGGCCAAGATTAAGGCGGATTACCCCCGATACGCAGTATTTT
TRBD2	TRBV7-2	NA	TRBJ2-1	CASSRGLDANEQFF	TGTGCCAGCAGCAGGGGACTAGATGCCAATGAGCAGTTCTTC
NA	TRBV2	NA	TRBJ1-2	CASSGRVNYGYTF	TGTGCCAGCAGTGGCAGGGTGAACTATGGCTACACCTTC
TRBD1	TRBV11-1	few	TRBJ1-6	CASSLDTGDSPLHF	TGTGCCAGCAGCTTAGATACAGGGGATTCACCCCTCCACTTT
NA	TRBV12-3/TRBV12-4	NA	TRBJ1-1	CASKYGVNTEAFF	TGTGCCAGCAAGTATGGGGTGAACACTGAAGCTTTCTTT
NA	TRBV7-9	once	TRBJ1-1	CASSSRQGVTEAFF	TGTGCCAGCAGCTCTCGCCAGGGAGTGACTGAAGCTTTCTTT
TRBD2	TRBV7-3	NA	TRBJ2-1	CASSLTVASGGNEQFF	TGTGCCAGCAGCTTAACGGTCGCTAGCGGGGGGAATGAGCAGTTCTTC
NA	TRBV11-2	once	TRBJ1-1	CASSFWGVGTEAFF	TGTGCCAGCAGCTTTTGGGGGGTGGGAACTGAAGCTTTCTTT
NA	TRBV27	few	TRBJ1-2	CASSLRSPGLDGYTF	TGTGCCAGCAGTTTAAGGTCTCCAGGGCTTGATGGCTACACCTTC
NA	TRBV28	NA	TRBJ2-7	CASSPVGRTYEQYF	TGTGCCAGCAGCCCCGTGGGACGGACCTACGAGCAGTACTTC
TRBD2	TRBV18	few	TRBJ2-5	CASSLTSGGLQETQYF	TGTGCCAGCTCGCTTACTAGCGGGGGACTCCAAGAGACCCAGTACTTC
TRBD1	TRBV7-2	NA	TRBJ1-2	CASSLAPGTGGGYTF	TGTGCCAGCAGCTTAGCGCCGGGGACAGGGGGCGGCTACACCTTC
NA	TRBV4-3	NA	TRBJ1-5	CASSQVESAQPQHF	TGCGCCAGCAGCCAAGTAGAATCCGCCCAGCCCCAGCATTTT
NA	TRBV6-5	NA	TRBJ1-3	CASRLDRTGNTIYF	TGTGCCAGCAGGTTAGACAGGACTGGAAACACCATATATTTT
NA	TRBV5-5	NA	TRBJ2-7	CASSWGASYEQYF	TGTGCCAGCAGCTGGGGAGCCTCCTACGAGCAGTACTTC
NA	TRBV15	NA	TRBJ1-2	CATSRGYRGYTF	TGTGCCACCAGCAGAGGGTACCGTGGCTACACCTTC
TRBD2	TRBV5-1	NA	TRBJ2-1	CASSLSSGSLWNEQFF	TGCGCCAGCAGCTTGAGTAGCGGGAGTCTATGGAATGAGCAGTTCTTC
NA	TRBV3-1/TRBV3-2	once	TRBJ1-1	CASSQEAGDTEAFF	TGTGCCAGCAGCCAAGAAGCAGGGGACACTGAAGCTTTCTTT
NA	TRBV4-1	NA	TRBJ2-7	CASSPDRTVSYEQYF	TGCGCCAGCAGCCCAGACCGGACTGTGTCCTACGAGCAGTACTTC